The 14 T cell receptor beta chains given below trace back to one sample, sequenced in a study of blood T cell repertoires in COVID-19. TCRdb keeps only in-frame clones here, not all; method: immunoSEQ multiplex PCR. The sample contains about 230,000 clones, 75% to 85% of which appear only once. Specimen: peripheral blood. These receptors came from a woman between 40 and 55 years old who had recovered from COVID-19.

The V call is TRBV7-6, the J call TRBJ2-7; TRBD1 might be the D (5 bases). V lost 1 base to trimming and J lost 0 bases, with 13 bases between them. CDR1 SGHVS and CDR2 FNYEAQ come from the germline V gene. The CDR3 sequence is 16 residues long. The CDR3 region has the DNA TGTGCCAGCAGCTTAGGTCAGGGCCCGACCTCCTACGAGCAGTACTTC. It is translated as CASSLGQGPTSYEQYF.

The count of this clone is one. The rearrangement joins TRBV20-1 to TRBJ1-1, with D unclear. The CDR3 runs 11 residues. Per the germline V gene, CDR1 is DFQATT and CDR2 is SNEGSKA (reference sequence). Trimming removed 5 bases at V and 3 bases at J, with 7 bases between. DNA of the CDR3: TGCAGTGCTCAGATTGACACTGAAGCTTTCTTT. Protein: CSAQIDTEAFF.

The genes are TRBV6-5 and TRBJ1-6; D not certain. Trimming removed 2 bases at V and 7 bases at J, with 9 bases between. The germline CDR1 and CDR2 sequences are MNHEY and SVGAGI. The CDR3 length is 14 residues. CDR3 sequence (DNA): TGTGCCAGCAGTTACGAACAGCAAAATTCACCCCTCCACTTT. Translating it yields CASSYEQQNSPLHF.

The genes are TRBV29-1 and TRBJ1-2; weak D call: TRBD1 (5 bases). This CDR3 is built from 14 residues. CDR1 is SQVTM, CDR2 ANQGSEA, per germline. Trimming left V 0 bases short and J 5 bases short, with 13 bases between. The CDR3 DNA is TGCAGCGTTGAAGATCAATCCGGGGGTTATGGCTACACCTTC. This gives the protein CSVEDQSGGYGYTF.

J is TRBJ1-2 and V is TRBV6-6, with 8 bases identical to TRBD1. The V gene end was trimmed by 5 bases and the J gene end by 7 bases; junction bases not matched to a gene: 6. Germline lookup yields CDR1 MNHNY and CDR2 SVGAGI (reference sequence). The CDR3 extends over 13 amino acids. The CDR3 nucleotides are TGTGCCAGCAGTCCGACAGGGGTGGGTGGCTACACCTTC. This translates into CASSPTGVGGYTF.

This clone has more than one count but fewer than ten. One end of the junction does not line up with germline, which may come from a read error. The gene calls are TRBV7-7 and TRBJ1-4, with 9 bases lining up with TRBD1. The CDR3 has 17 amino acids. Per the germline V gene, CDR1 is SSHAT and CDR2 is FNYEAQ (reference sequence). This CDR3 reads CASSSVTGGKRNEKLFF. CDR3 DNA: TGTGCTAGCAGCTCCGTGACAGGGGGAAAGCGGAATGAAAAACTGTTTTTT.

The V gene is TRBV28, the J gene TRBJ2-7; 9 bases map to TRBD1. CDR3 length: 15 amino acids. With 4 bases clipped from V and 2 bases from J, the junction kept 6 bases outside the gene matches. Germline CDR1 MDHEN, CDR2 SYDVKM. The CDR3 nucleotides are TGTGCCAGCAGTTCCCACAGGGGGCTACCCTACGAGCAGTACTTC. Protein: CASSSHRGLPYEQYF.

The chain couples TRBV3-1 (or the pseudogene TRBV3-2) to TRBJ1-2, with D maybe TRBD1 (5 bases). The germline CDR1 and CDR2 sequences are LGHDT and YNNKEL (reference sequence). Trimming pared 2 bases from V and 5 bases from J, leaving 9 bases between. The CDR3 length is 13 residues. CDR3 DNA: TGTGCCAGCAGCCAAAGCGCAGGGTATGGCTACACCTTC. This translates into CASSQSAGYGYTF.

This chain joins TRBV2 and TRBJ1-3; D remains ambiguous. CDR1 SNHLY and CDR2 FYNNEI come from the germline V gene. The CDR3 spans 15 residues. Trimming stripped 6 bases from V and 2 bases from J, with 14 bases between. The DNA of the CDR3 is TGTGCCAGCAGATATGAAACTGTAGCTGGAAACACCATATATTTT. It is translated as CASRYETVAGNTIYF.

V gene TRBV6-1 combines with J gene TRBJ1-1, with D hard to call. V was cut by 2 bases and J by 4 bases, with 14 bases left in between. CDR3 length: 15 amino acids. Germline CDR1 and CDR2: MNHNS and SASEGT. Written as DNA, the CDR3 is TGTGCCAGCAGTGAAAAACGCCGGAGAGGCACTGAAGCTTTCTTT. Translated: CASSEKRRRGTEAFF.

The chain carries TRBV19 and TRBJ2-5, with TRBD2 as a possible D gene (5 bases). V gave up 5 bases and J gave up 5 bases, with 15 bases separating them. This CDR3 has 14 residues. The germline V gene encodes CDR1 LNHDA and CDR2 SQIVND (reference sequence). DNA for the CDR3: TGTGCCAGTAGTCCCCCGGGAAGAGGGGAGACCCAGTACTTC. It is translated as CASSPPGRGETQYF.

The J gene is TRBJ2-3, the V gene TRBV4-2, with D perhaps TRBD2 (7 bases). The CDR3 has 17 residues. Germline CDR1 reads LGHNA; CDR2 reads YNFKEQ. The V end lost 4 bases, the J end lost 4 bases, and 21 bases lay between the germline ends. The CDR3 DNA sequence: TGTGCCAGCAGCCTCCCCTTTCTTGGGGGGGCCCCAGATACGCAGTATTTT. Translating gives CASSLPFLGGAPDTQYF.

The V call is TRBV6-6, the J call TRBJ1-1, with 8 bases aligning to TRBD1. The CDR3 sequence is 16 residues long. Germline V gives CDR1 MNHNY, CDR2 SVGAGI (reference sequence). With 6 bases clipped from V and 1 base from J, the junction kept 10 bases outside the gene matches. CDR3 sequence (DNA): TGTGCCAGCAGCCCTCGAGGGGGACAGGCGAACACTGAAGCTTTCTTT. It encodes CASSPRGGQANTEAFF.

The rearrangement links TRBV25-1 to TRBJ2-1, with 7 bases that match TRBD2. Germline CDR1 and CDR2: MGHDK and SYGVNS. V trimming: 6 bases; J trimming: 3 bases; junction bases outside the gene matches: 8. This CDR3 contains 15 residues. CDR3 amino acids: CASSAWGGNYNEQFF. CDR3 nucleotide sequence: TGTGCCAGCAGCGCCTGGGGGGGGAACTACAATGAGCAGTTCTTC.